This record concerns one T cell receptor (beta chain) sequence. In germline, CDR1 is SGHAT, CDR2 FQDESV (reference sequence). This CDR3 is built from 14 residues. V shed 5 bases, J shed 5 bases, and the junction held 7 bases outside the gene matches. Authors' data handling: Amplification of reference gene primers provided the estimated nucleated cell counts. The protocol was immunoSEQ multiplex PCR, while the TCRdb copy is restricted to in-frame clones and leaves out a portion. V and J calls and clone size follow that table, whereas D and trimming were derived from the DNA. The sample holds tens of thousands of clones; around 86% are singletons and the top ten take 1% to 1.5%. These data originate in a study of blood T cell repertoires in COVID-19. As for the study in general: Material from acute and convalescent COVID-19 was sourced from the United States, Italy and Spain. T cells, B-cell-depleted T cells, or PBMCs provided the cDNA or gDNA that served as material.

The gene calls are TRBV11-1 and TRBJ2-3; 7 bases fit TRBD2. The sequence was collected from a woman aged 80 or older with acute or convalescent COVID-19. Sequenced sample: peripheral blood. Here the CDR3 DNA reads TGTGCCAGCAGCGCGGGGGACGCCCAAGATACGCAGTATTTT. The encoded protein is CASSAGDAQDTQYF.